This entry lists 21 T cell receptor beta chains sequenced from one sample in a study of CD8+CD57+ T cells in acquired aplastic anemia. Genomic DNA served as template for TCR beta VDJ and CDR3 profiling. A single record per CDR3 protein comes from TCRdb applying MiXCR to the reads. Of approximately 130,000 distinct CDR3 sequences listed, around two fifths were seen once; the top ten hold more than 7%. Sequencing was done on a sample of sorted CD4+, CD8+, or CD8+CD57+ T cells (not recorded which) from PBMCs. These receptor sequences come from a human donor in good health, serving as a control.

This clonotype was recorded at least ten times. The CDR3 sequence is CASSQPNTQYF. In DNA, the CDR3 is TGTGCCAGCAGCCAACCGAATACGCAGTATTTT. The chain recombines TRBV14 with TRBJ2-3; D unclear. The CDR3 is made up of 11 amino acids. CDR1 is SGHDN, CDR2 FVKESK, per germline. V shed 2 bases and J shed 7 bases, with 4 bases lying between them.

With respect to this clonotype: Relative to the germline gene, one junction end is altered; a read error may explain this. The chain uses TRBV18 and TRBJ1-5; 7 nucleotides match TRBD1. The CDR3 loop spans 15 amino acids. Per germline, CDR1 KGHSH and CDR2 LQKENI. The CDR3 DNA is TGTGCCAGCTCATCCGACAGGGCCGGAGGTCAGCTCCAGCATTTT. It yields the protein CASSSDRAGGQLQHF. Drawing the rest from reference TRBV18 and TRBJ1-5, the complete variable domain is NAGVMQNPRHLVRRRGQEARLRCSPMKGHSHVYWYRQLPEEGLKFMVYLQKENIIDESGMPKERFSAEFPKEGPSILRIQQVVRGDSAAYFCASSSDRAGGQLQHFGDGTRLSIL.

Comment on this clonotype: The conserved closing phenylalanine or tryptophan is absent in this CDR3, likely reflecting a read error. Because the CDR3's place on the DNA is in doubt, the DNA is left out and the CDR3 is given as listed by TCRdb. V is TRBV24-1 and J is TRBJ2-3; the listed D gene, TRBD1, was not tested against the DNA. The CDR3 is made up of 8 amino acids, end residues included. In germline, CDR1 is KGHDR, CDR2 SFDVKD. The CDR3 spells CATSGLTG.

The CDR3: CASSELGRFF. The CDR3 DNA sequence: TGTGCCAGCAGCGAGTTGGGGCGGTTTTTT. The chain is built from TRBV7-6 and TRBJ2-2; weak D call: TRBD1 (5 bases). CDR1 is SGHVS and CDR2 is FNYEAQ in the germline V gene. V lost 5 bases to trimming and J lost 16 bases, with 11 bases between them. The CDR3 is 10 amino acids.

The J gene is TRBJ1-2, the V gene TRBV19; D gene unclear. The germline V gene encodes CDR1 LNHDA and CDR2 SQIVND (reference sequence). Between the trimmed V and J ends, which lost 1 base and 1 base, there was a span of 7 bases. This CDR3 has 14 residues. CDR3 coding DNA: TGTGCCAGTAGTATAGGAGTTATTAACTATGGCTACACCTTC. Protein: CASSIGVINYGYTF. Variable domain in full (rest from reference TRBV19 and TRBJ1-2): DGGITQSPKYLFRKEGQNVTLSCEQNLNHDAMYWYRQDPGQGLRLIYYSQIVNDFQKGDIAEGYSVSREKKESFPLTVTSAQKNPTAFYLCASSIGVINYGYTFGSGTRLTVV.

The V call is TRBV29-1, the J call TRBJ1-5; 11 bases agree with TRBD1. This CDR3 comprises 14 residues. CDR1 is SQVTM, CDR2 ANQGSEA, per germline. The V segment lost 6 bases and the J segment 5 bases; nucleotides outside the gene matches: 6. CDR3 nucleotide sequence: TGCAGCGTAAGGGACAGGGGGTTTCATCAGCCCCAGCATTTT. Translating it yields CSVRDRGFHQPQHF.

The genes are TRBV4-1 and TRBJ2-7, with TRBD1 matching over 9 bases. Germline lookup yields CDR1 MGHRA and CDR2 YSYEKL. This CDR3 is 15 amino acids long. V lost 6 bases to trimming and J lost 4 bases; unmatched junction nucleotides: 10. The CDR3 DNA reads TGCGCCAGCAGAAGCCGGGACAGGGAGGGGTACGAGCAGTACTTC. Its protein is CASRSRDREGYEQYF.

The chain joins TRBV12-5 to TRBJ2-1, with 7 bases matching TRBD2. CDR3 length: 15 residues. Germline V lookup: CDR1 LGHNT, CDR2 FRNRAP. Unmatched junction bases numbered 11, after V lost 3 bases and J lost 9 bases. CDR3 sequence reads: CASGFQLTGGAEQFF. CDR3 bases: TGTGCTAGTGGTTTCCAGTTGACGGGGGGAGCTGAGCAGTTCTTC.

This clonotype was recorded at least ten times. The genes are TRBV20-1 and TRBJ1-2, with TRBD1 as a possible D gene (6 bases). The CDR3 runs to 14 residues. With 6 bases removed from V and 9 bases from J, the gap between germline ends came to 23 bases. Per the germline V gene, CDR1 is DFQATT and CDR2 is SNEGSKA (reference sequence). CDR3 region: CSALTDRIFGSYTF. CDR3 DNA: TGCAGTGCCCTAACAGACAGGATCTTTGGTAGCTACACCTTC.

With respect to this clonotype: The junction shows a germline mismatch at one end, possibly a read error. This sequence joins TRBV3-1 and TRBJ2-1, with 7 bases identical to TRBD1. CDR1 LGHDT and CDR2 YNNKEL come from the germline V gene (reference sequence). CDR3 size: 13 residues. This CDR3 is CASSLYAGTAVGF. Written as DNA, the CDR3 is TGTGCCAGCAGCCTCTACGCCGGGACAGCTGTGGGGTTC.

J is TRBJ1-6 and V is TRBV20-1; no firm D call. This CDR3 is built from 15 residues. Germline values: CDR1 DFQATT, CDR2 SNEGSKA (reference sequence). The germline V and J ends were trimmed by 0 bases and 6 bases, with 12 bases remaining between them. Here the CDR3 DNA reads TGCAGTGCTAGAGACCGAGTCTCCGGTAATTCACCCCTCCACTTT. Translated: CSARDRVSGNSPLHF.

The V and J genes are TRBV24-1 and TRBJ1-2, with D possibly TRBD1 on 6 matching bases. Germline CDR1 is KGHDR and CDR2 is SFDVKD. Trimming pared 4 bases from V and 2 bases from J, leaving 10 bases between. The CDR3 consists of 14 residues. CDR3 region: CATSDRDMNYGYTF. The CDR3, as DNA: TGTGCCACCAGTGACAGGGACATGAACTATGGCTACACCTTC.

As regards this clonotype: At one end, the junction sequence differs from germline, possibly due to a read error. This sequence joins TRBV5-6 and TRBJ2-2, with 7 bases matching TRBD2. CDR1 is SGHDT, CDR2 YYEEEE, per germline. The CDR3 has 15 amino acids. The CDR3 spells CASSLRGVNTGGLFF. DNA of the CDR3: TGTGCCAGCAGCTTACGGGGGGTGAACACCGGGGGGCTGTTTTTT.

This clonotype occurred many times. The chain has TRBV6-5 and TRBJ1-1; TRBD1 matches 7 bases. Germline V lookup: CDR1 MNHEY, CDR2 SVGAGI. This CDR3 contains 15 residues. The V and J ends lost 2 bases and 5 bases, in that order; junction bases with no gene match: 8. CDR3 in DNA: TGTGCCAGCAGTTACGGGGGACAGAGAATTACTGAAGCTTTCTTT. It translates to CASSYGGQRITEAFF.

Points on this clonotype: Since a much larger clone is just one base distant, this may be a read error. J is TRBJ1-2 and V is TRBV5-1; TRBD1 matches 10 bases. CDR1 and CDR2 (germline): SGHRS, YFSETQ. This CDR3 region has 17 residues. The CDR3 protein is CASSLKRQGALDYGYAF. The CDR3 coding sequence is TGCGCCAGCAGCTTGAAGCGACAGGGGGCGCTGGACTATGGCTACGCCTTC.

By share, this clonotype counts as medium-sized (0.01 to 0.1%). Since no conserved phenylalanine or tryptophan closes the CDR3, a read error is the likely cause. No DNA is shown, since the ends of the CDR3 on it are uncertain; the CDR3 is the one TCRdb lists. CDR3 protein: CATSPPAR. J is TRBJ1-2 and V is TRBV24-1. Germline lookup yields CDR1 KGHDR and CDR2 SFDVKD. Termini included, the CDR3 measures 8 amino acids.

The CDR3 DNA follows: TGTGCCACCAGCAGAGAGGGGACAGGGGGCTATGAAAAACTGTTTTTT. Translation gives CATSREGTGGYEKLFF. V and J are TRBV15 and TRBJ1-4; 12 bases align to TRBD1. Germline V gene lookup returns CDR1 LNHNV and CDR2 YYDKDF (reference sequence). Unmatched junction bases numbered 2, after V lost 0 bases and J lost 6 bases. The CDR3 is 16 residues long.

The chain uses TRBV29-1 and TRBJ2-3, with a possible D match to TRBD1 (6 bases). Per the germline V gene, CDR1 is SQVTM and CDR2 is ANQGSEA. V shed 4 bases and J shed 3 bases, with 14 bases lying between them. This CDR3 has 14 residues. CDR3 residues: CSVARGSPTDTQYF. Here the CDR3 DNA reads TGCAGCGTTGCCAGGGGTAGTCCGACAGATACGCAGTATTTT.

This clonotype was detected ten times or more. V usage is TRBV5-6 and J usage is TRBJ1-2; no clear D. The CDR3 is made up of 15 amino acids. From germline, CDR1 is SGHDT and CDR2 YYEEEE. Trimming removed 2 bases from V and 8 bases from J, with 19 bases in between. CDR3 in DNA: TGTGCCAGCAGCTTCTCCCTAGCACTCGTACTCGGCTACACCTTC. Amino acids: CASSFSLALVLGYTF.

Points on this clonotype: At one boundary the junction diverges from the germline segment, which might be a read error. The chain couples TRBV10-3 to TRBJ1-6; D perhaps matches TRBD1 (6 bases). The CDR3 consists of 16 residues. Germline CDR1 and CDR2: ENHRY and SYGVKD. CDR3 region: CAIRGGQSSHNSPLHF. The CDR3, as DNA: TGTGCCATCAGGGGGGGCCAAAGCTCCCATAATTCACCCCTCCACTTT.

This clonotype appeared many times. The rearrangement joins TRBV20-1 to TRBJ2-2; the match to TRBD2 covers 7 bases. This CDR3 contains 14 residues. CDR1 DFQATT and CDR2 SNEGSKA come from the germline V gene (reference sequence). V shed 5 bases and J 7 bases; nucleotides not matched to a gene: 10. The CDR3 nucleotides are TGCAGTGCTCGCAAAGGCGGGAGTGGCGGGGAGCTGTTTTTT. Its translation is CSARKGGSGGELFF.